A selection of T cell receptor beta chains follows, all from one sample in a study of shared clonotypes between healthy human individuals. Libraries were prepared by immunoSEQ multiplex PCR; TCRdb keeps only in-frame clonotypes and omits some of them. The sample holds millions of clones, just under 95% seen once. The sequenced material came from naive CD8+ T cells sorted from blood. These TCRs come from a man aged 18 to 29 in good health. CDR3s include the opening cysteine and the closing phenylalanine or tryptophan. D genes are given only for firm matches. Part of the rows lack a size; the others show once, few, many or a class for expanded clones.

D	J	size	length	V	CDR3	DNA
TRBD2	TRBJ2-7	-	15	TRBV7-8	CASSDKYGGDYEQYF	TGTGCCAGCAGCGACAAATACGGGGGGGACTACGAGCAGTACTTC
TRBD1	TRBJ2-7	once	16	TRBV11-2	CASSVSSAAGGYEQYF	TGTGCCAGCAGCGTCTCCTCTGCCGCAGGGGGTTACGAGCAGTACTTC
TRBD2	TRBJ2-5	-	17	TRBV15	CATSRPSGVGFLETQYF	TGTGCCACCAGCAGACCGAGCGGGGTGGGTTTTCTGGAGACCCAGTACTTC
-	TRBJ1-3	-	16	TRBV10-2	CASSESKTASGNTIYF	TGCGCCAGCAGTGAGTCGAAAACAGCCTCTGGAAACACCATATATTTT
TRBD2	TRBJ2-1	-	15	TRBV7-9	CASSLKELAGGIQFF	TGTGCCAGCAGCTTAAAGGAACTAGCGGGGGGGATACAGTTCTTC
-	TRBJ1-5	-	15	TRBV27	CASSLGSGGWQPQHF	TGTGCCAGCAGTTTGGGGTCCGGGGGCTGGCAGCCCCAGCATTTT
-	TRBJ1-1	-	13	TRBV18	CASSPIRGTEAFF	TGTGCCAGCTCACCCATCAGGGGAACTGAAGCTTTCTTT
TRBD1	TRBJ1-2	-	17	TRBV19	CASSSRDRGVKNYGYTF	TGTGCCAGTAGTAGCCGGGACAGGGGAGTTAAGAACTATGGCTACACCTTC
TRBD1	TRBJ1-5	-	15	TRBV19	CASSIGTGEYQPQHF	TGTGCCAGTAGTATAGGGACAGGCGAATATCAGCCCCAGCATTTT
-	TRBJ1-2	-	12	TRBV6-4	CASSDFSHGYTF	TGTGCCAGCAGTGACTTTTCCCATGGCTACACCTTC
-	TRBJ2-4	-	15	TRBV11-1	CATQREPLDKNIQYF	TGTGCCACCCAACGCGAGCCCCTGGACAAAAACATTCAGTACTTC
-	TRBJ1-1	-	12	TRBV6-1	CASSIMNTEAFF	TGTGCCAGCAGTATAATGAACACTGAAGCTTTCTTT
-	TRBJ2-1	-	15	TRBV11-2	CASSETGRVTNEQFF	TGTGCCAGCAGCGAGACTGGAAGGGTTACAAATGAGCAGTTCTTC
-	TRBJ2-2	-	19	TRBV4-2	CASSQNGGGSGVVTGELFF	TGTGCCAGCAGCCAAAACGGAGGGGGCTCCGGAGTTGTCACCGGGGAGCTGTTTTTT
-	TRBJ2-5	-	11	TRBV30	CASSPGETQYF	TGTGCCTCTAGTCCAGGGGAGACCCAGTACTTC
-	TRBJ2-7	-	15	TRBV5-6	CASSLFTGTTYEQYF	TGTGCCAGCAGCTTGTTCACGGGGACCACCTACGAGCAGTACTTC
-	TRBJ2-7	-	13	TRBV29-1	CSVGSGIPYEQYF	TGCAGCGTTGGATCGGGGATCCCCTACGAGCAGTACTTC
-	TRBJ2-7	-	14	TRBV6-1	CASTPGAERYEQYF	TGTGCCAGCACCCCAGGGGCCGAACGTTACGAGCAGTACTTC
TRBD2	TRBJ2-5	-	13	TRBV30	CAVLAGTGETQYF	TGTGCCGTACTAGCGGGGACGGGAGAGACCCAGTACTTC
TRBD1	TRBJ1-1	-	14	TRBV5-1	CASSSQGANTEAFF	TGCGCCAGCAGCTCACAGGGGGCTAACACTGAAGCTTTCTTT
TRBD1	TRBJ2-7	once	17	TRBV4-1	CASSQDSVPGGTYEQYF	TGCGCCAGCAGCCAAGATTCGGTACCAGGGGGCACCTACGAGCAGTACTTC
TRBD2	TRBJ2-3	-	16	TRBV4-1	CASSLGEGTSTDTQYF	TGCGCCAGCAGCCTCGGGGAGGGAACTAGCACAGATACGCAGTATTTT
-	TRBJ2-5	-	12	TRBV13	CASSGYQETQYF	TGTGCCAGCAGCGGGTACCAAGAGACCCAGTACTTC